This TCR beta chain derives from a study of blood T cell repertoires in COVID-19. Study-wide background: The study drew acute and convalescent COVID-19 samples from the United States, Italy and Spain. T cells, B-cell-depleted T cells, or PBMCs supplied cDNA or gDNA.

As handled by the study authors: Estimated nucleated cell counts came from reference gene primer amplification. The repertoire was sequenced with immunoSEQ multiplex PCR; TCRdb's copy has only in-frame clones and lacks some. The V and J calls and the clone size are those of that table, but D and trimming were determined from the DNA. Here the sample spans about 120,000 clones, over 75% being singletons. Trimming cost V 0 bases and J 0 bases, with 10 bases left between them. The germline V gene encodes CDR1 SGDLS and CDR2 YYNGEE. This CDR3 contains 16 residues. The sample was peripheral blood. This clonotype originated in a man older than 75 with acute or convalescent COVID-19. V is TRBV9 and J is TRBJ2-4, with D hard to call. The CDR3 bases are TGTGCCAGCAGCGTAGGGCTGGAGTTAGCCAAAAACATTCAGTACTTC. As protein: CASSVGLELAKNIQYF.